This T cell receptor beta chain was profiled in a study of blood T cell repertoires in COVID-19. Study as a whole: Acute-phase and convalescent COVID-19 samples originated in the United States, Italy and Spain. Nucleic acid was either cDNA or gDNA, and it came from T cells, B-cell-depleted T cells, or PBMCs.

V was pared by 5 bases and J by 8 bases, with 11 bases of the junction left unmatched. Germline CDR1 MDHEN, CDR2 SYDVKM. The CDR3 spans 14 residues. The authors' processing: It was from reference gene primer amplification that nucleated cell counts were estimated. Sequencing used immunoSEQ multiplex PCR; TCRdb keeps in-frame clones, though not all of them. The V and J calls and the clone size are those of that table, but D and trimming were determined from the DNA. The sample carries under 300,000 clones, around 85% recorded once. This clonotype was obtained from a woman in her thirties or forties with active or convalescent COVID-19. The sequenced sample consisted of peripheral blood. This chain joins TRBV28 and TRBJ1-2, with 7 bases fitting TRBD1. This CDR3 reads CASSTSTGVEGYTF. The CDR3 DNA reads TGTGCCAGCAGTACCTCCACAGGGGTTGAAGGCTACACCTTC.